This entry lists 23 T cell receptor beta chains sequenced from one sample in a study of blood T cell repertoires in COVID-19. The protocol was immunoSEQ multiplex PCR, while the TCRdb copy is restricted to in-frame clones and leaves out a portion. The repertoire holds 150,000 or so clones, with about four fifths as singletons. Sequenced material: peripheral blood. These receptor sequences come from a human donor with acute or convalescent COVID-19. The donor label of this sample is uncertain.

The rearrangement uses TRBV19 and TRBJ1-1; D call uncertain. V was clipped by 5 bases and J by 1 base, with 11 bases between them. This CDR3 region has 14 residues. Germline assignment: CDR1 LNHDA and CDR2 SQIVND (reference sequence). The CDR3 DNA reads TGTGCCAGTAGTGAGCGAGGAGGGAACACTGAAGCTTTCTTT. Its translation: CASSERGGNTEAFF.

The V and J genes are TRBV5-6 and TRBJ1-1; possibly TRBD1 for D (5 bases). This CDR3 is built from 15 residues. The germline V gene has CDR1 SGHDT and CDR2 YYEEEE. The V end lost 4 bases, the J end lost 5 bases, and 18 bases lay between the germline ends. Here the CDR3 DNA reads TGTGCCAGCAGCCCTCGGGGGAAGGGTCGGACTGAAGCTTTCTTT. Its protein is CASSPRGKGRTEAFF.

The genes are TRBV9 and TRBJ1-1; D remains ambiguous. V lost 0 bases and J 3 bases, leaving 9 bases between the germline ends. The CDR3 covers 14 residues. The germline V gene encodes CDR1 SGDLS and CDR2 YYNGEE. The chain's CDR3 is CASSVGAGDTEAFF. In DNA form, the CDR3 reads TGTGCCAGCAGCGTAGGGGCCGGGGACACTGAAGCTTTCTTT.

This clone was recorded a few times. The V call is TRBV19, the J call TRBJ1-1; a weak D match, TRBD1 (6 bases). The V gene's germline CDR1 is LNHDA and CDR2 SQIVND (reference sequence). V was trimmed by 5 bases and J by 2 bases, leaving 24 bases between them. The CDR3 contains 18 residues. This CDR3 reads CASSHTGFELLSNTEAFF. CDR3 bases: TGTGCCAGTAGTCATACAGGGTTTGAGCTACTAAGTAACACTGAAGCTTTCTTT.

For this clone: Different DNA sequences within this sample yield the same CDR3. The CDR3 loop reads CASSIRTGYGYTF. CDR3 in DNA: TGTGCCAGTAGCATTAGGACAGGCTATGGCTACACCTTC. V gene TRBV19 combines with J gene TRBJ1-2; 7 bases line up with TRBD1. CDR1 is LNHDA and CDR2 is SQIVND in the germline V gene (reference sequence). V dropped 6 bases and J dropped 4; count of bases not matched to a gene: 5. The length of the CDR3 is 13 residues.

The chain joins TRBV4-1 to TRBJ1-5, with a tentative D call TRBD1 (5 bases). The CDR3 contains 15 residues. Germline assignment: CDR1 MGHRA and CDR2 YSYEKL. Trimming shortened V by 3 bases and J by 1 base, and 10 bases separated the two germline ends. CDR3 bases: TGCGCCAGCAGCCAGTCGGGGGGGAGCAATCAGCCCCAGCATTTT. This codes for CASSQSGGSNQPQHF.

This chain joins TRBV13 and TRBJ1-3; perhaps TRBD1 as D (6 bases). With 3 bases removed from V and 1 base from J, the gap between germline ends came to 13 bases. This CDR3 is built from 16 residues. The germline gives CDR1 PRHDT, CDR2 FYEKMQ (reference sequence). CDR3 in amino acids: CASSFAGQRSGNTIYF. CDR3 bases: TGTGCCAGCAGCTTCGCAGGACAGAGATCTGGAAACACCATATATTTT.

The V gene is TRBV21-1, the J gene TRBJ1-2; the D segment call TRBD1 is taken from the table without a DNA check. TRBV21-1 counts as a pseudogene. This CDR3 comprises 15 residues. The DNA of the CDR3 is TGTGCCAGCAGCCATGACAGGGGGCAAGACTATGGCTACACCTTC. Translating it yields CASSHDRGQDYGYTF.

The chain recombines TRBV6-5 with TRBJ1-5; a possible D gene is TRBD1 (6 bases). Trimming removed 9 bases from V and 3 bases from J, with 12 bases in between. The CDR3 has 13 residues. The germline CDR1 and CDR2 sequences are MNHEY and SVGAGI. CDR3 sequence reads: CASTTGNNQPQHF. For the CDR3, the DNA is TGTGCCAGTACCACAGGGAACAATCAGCCCCAGCATTTT.

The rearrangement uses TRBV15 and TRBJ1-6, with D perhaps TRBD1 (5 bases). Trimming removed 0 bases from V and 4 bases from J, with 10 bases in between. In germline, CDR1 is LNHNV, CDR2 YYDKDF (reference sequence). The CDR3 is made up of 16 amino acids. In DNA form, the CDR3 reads TGTGCCACCAGCAGAGAGGCAGGGATGTATAATTCACCCCTCCACTTT. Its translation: CATSREAGMYNSPLHF.

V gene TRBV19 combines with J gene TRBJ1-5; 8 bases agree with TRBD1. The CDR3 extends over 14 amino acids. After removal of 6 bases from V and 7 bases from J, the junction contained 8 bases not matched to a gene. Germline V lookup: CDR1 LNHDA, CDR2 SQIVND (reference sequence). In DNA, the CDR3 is TGTGCCAGTAGCCAGGGGCAGGGGGCCCAGCCCCAGCATTTT. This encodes CASSQGQGAQPQHF.

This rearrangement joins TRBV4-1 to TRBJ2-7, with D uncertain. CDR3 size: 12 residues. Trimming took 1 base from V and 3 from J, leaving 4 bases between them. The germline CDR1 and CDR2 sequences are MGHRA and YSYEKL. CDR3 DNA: TGCGCCAGCAGCCAAGGGCACTACGAGCAGTACTTC. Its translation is CASSQGHYEQYF.

CDR3 DNA: TGTGCCAGCTCACCATTTTCTATGGGACAGGGAGGTCAGCCCCAGCATTTT. Translating it yields CASSPFSMGQGGQPQHF. The chain carries TRBV18 and TRBJ1-5, with TRBD1 identical over 9 bases. This CDR3 has 17 residues. V was pared by 2 bases and J by 6 bases, with 11 bases of the junction left unmatched. CDR1 and CDR2 from the germline V gene are KGHSH and LQKENI.

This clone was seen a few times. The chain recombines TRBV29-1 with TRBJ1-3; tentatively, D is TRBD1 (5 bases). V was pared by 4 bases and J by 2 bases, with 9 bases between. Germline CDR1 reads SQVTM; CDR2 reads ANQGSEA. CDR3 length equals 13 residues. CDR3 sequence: CSVVRVAGNTIYF. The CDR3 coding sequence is TGCAGCGTTGTCAGGGTAGCTGGAAACACCATATATTTT.

The chain's CDR3 is CASTRDRGPHNYGYTF. For the CDR3, the DNA is TGTGCCAGTACCCGGGACAGGGGGCCTCATAACTATGGCTACACCTTC. The V and J genes are TRBV19 and TRBJ1-2, with 12 bases fitting TRBD1. Germline values: CDR1 LNHDA, CDR2 SQIVND (reference sequence). CDR3 length equals 16 residues. V gave up 7 bases and J gave up 1 base; unmatched junction bases: 7.

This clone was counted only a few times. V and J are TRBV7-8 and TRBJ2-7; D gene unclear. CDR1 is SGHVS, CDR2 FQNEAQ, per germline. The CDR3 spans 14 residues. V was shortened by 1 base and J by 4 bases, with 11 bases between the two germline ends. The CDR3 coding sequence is TGTGCCAGCAGCTTAGGAGTGGCACTATACGAGCAGTACTTC. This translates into CASSLGVALYEQYF.

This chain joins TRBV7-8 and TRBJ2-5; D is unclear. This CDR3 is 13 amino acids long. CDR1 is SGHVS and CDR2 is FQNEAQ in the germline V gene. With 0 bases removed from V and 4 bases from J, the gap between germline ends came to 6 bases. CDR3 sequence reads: CASSLARGETQYF. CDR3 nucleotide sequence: TGTGCCAGCAGCTTAGCGAGAGGAGAGACCCAGTACTTC.

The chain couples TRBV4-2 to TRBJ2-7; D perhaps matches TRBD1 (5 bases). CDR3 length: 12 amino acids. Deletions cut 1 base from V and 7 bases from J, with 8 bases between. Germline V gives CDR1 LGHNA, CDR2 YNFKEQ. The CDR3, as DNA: TGTGCCAGCAGCCAAGGGCAGGGAGAGCAGTACTTC. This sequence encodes CASSQGQGEQYF.

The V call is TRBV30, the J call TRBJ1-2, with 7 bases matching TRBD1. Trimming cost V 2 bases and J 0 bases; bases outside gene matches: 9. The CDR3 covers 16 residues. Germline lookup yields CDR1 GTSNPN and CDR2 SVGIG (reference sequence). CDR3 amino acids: CAWSNPGTVPNYGYTF. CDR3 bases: TGTGCCTGGAGTAATCCCGGGACAGTTCCTAACTATGGCTACACCTTC. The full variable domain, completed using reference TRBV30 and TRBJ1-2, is SQTIHQWPATLVQPVGSPLSLECTVEGTSNPNLYWYRQAAGRGLQLLFYSVGIGQISSEVPQNLSASRPQDRQFILSSKKLLLSDSGFYLCAWSNPGTVPNYGYTFGSGTRLTVV.

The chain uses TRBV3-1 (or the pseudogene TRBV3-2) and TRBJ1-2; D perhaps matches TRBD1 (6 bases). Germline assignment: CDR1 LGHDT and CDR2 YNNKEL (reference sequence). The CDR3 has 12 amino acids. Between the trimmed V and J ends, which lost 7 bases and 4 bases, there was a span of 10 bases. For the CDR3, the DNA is TGTGCCAGCACCCAGGACAGCTATGGCTACACCTTC. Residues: CASTQDSYGYTF.

The CDR3 sequence is CASSPPLGQVANEQFF. The DNA of the CDR3 is TGTGCCAGCTCACCACCGCTCGGACAGGTCGCCAATGAGCAGTTCTTC. The rearrangement uses TRBV18 and TRBJ2-1; 7 nucleotides match TRBD1. This CDR3 comprises 16 residues. The V and J ends lost 0 bases and 6 bases, in that order; junction bases with no gene match: 8. The germline V gene has CDR1 KGHSH and CDR2 LQKENI.

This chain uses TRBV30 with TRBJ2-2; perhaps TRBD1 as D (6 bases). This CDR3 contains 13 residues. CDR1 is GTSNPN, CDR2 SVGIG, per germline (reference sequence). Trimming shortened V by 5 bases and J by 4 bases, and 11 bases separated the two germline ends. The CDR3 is CAWAQGTTGELFF. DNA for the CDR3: TGTGCCTGGGCCCAGGGGACCACCGGGGAGCTGTTTTTT.

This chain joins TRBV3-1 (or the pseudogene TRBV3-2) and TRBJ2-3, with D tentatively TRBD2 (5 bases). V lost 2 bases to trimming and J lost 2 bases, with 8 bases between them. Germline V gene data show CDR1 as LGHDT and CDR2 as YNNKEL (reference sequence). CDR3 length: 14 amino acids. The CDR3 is CASSQRGFTDTQYF. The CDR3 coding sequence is TGTGCCAGCAGCCAAAGAGGGTTCACAGATACGCAGTATTTT.